Listed below are T cell receptor beta chains from one sample, sequenced in a study of metastatic and nonmetastatic thyroid tumors. TCRdb reanalyzed the PCR reads via MiXCR. Of 72,000 or so clones listed, around 18% are singletons. The sample consisted of blood. Every receptor here comes from a female donor with papillary thyroid cancer or a benign thyroid nodule (not recorded which). Some clones in this sample may be carry-over from other donors' samples. The CDR3 runs from the conserved cysteine through the conserved F or W. A D gene is named only where the DNA matches it firmly. Only some rows state a clone size, as once, few, many or a class for expanded clones.

v_gene: TRBV18
abundance: .
d_gene: .
j_gene: TRBJ2-2
CDR3aa: CASSWAGEFTGELFF
CDR3nt: TGTGCCAGCTCATGGGCAGGGGAGTTCACCGGGGAGCTGTTTTTT

v_gene: TRBV5-6
abundance: .
d_gene: .
j_gene: TRBJ2-1
CDR3aa: CASSLADCYEQFF
CDR3nt: TGTGCCAGCAGCTTGGCTGATTGTTATGAGCAGTTCTTC

v_gene: TRBV20-1
abundance: many
d_gene: .
j_gene: TRBJ2-1
CDR3aa: CSARMAGPYNEQFF
CDR3nt: TGCAGTGCTAGAATGGCGGGGCCATACAATGAGCAGTTCTTC

v_gene: TRBV6-1
abundance: many
d_gene: TRBD2
j_gene: TRBJ2-3
CDR3aa: CASLGGSGRTDTQYF
CDR3nt: TGTGCCAGCCTCGGTGGTAGCGGGAGAACAGATACGCAGTATTTT

v_gene: TRBV7-9
abundance: many
d_gene: TRBD1
j_gene: TRBJ2-7
CDR3aa: CASSLQGAIVEQYF
CDR3nt: TGTGCCAGCAGTCTCCAGGGGGCAATTGTCGAGCAGTACTTC

v_gene: TRBV2
abundance: many
d_gene: .
j_gene: TRBJ2-7
CDR3aa: CASSEDYSSYEQYF
CDR3nt: TGTGCCAGCAGTGAGGACTACAGCTCCTACGAGCAGTACTTC

v_gene: TRBV4-3
abundance: few
d_gene: TRBD2
j_gene: TRBJ2-7
CDR3aa: CASSQDLGGMVYEQYF
CDR3nt: TGCGCCAGCAGCCAAGATTTGGGGGGGATGGTCTACGAGCAGTACTTC

v_gene: TRBV6-1
abundance: many
d_gene: .
j_gene: TRBJ2-5
CDR3aa: CASRQGAETQYF
CDR3nt: TGTGCCAGCAGGCAAGGGGCAGAGACCCAGTACTTC

v_gene: TRBV10-2
abundance: many
d_gene: TRBD1
j_gene: TRBJ1-5
CDR3aa: CASAGQGEQPQHF
CDR3nt: TGCGCCAGTGCGGGACAGGGGGAGCAGCCCCAGCATTTT

v_gene: TRBV19
abundance: many
d_gene: TRBD2
j_gene: TRBJ2-1
CDR3aa: CASSIGTSRRDEQFF
CDR3nt: TGTGCCAGTAGTATCGGGACTAGCAGACGGGATGAGCAGTTCTTC

v_gene: TRBV6-4
abundance: few
d_gene: TRBD1
j_gene: TRBJ2-1
CDR3aa: CASSISGTGGYNEQFF
CDR3nt: TGTGCCAGCAGTATCTCCGGGACAGGGGGCTACAATGAGCAGTTCTTC

v_gene: TRBV7-9
abundance: many
d_gene: .
j_gene: TRBJ1-3
CDR3aa: CASSIPGTGNTIYF
CDR3nt: TGTGCCAGCAGCATCCCGGGAACTGGAAACACCATATATTTT

v_gene: TRBV7-2
abundance: many
d_gene: .
j_gene: TRBJ2-5
CDR3aa: CASRPPDTIQETQYF
CDR3nt: TGTGCCAGCAGGCCGCCCGACACAATCCAAGAGACCCAGTACTTC

v_gene: TRBV12-5
abundance: many
d_gene: .
j_gene: TRBJ1-2
CDR3aa: CASGLFIGEGTLFYGYTF
CDR3nt: TGTGCTAGTGGTTTATTTATTGGGGAAGGGACTCTCTTCTATGGCTACACCTTC

v_gene: TRBV4-1
abundance: many
d_gene: .
j_gene: TRBJ2-2
CDR3aa: CASSQDLVQTNTGELFF
CDR3nt: TGCGCCAGCAGCCAAGACCTGGTCCAGACGAACACCGGGGAGCTGTTTTTT

v_gene: TRBV5-5
abundance: many
d_gene: .
j_gene: TRBJ2-1
CDR3aa: CASSFNRVSYNEQFF
CDR3nt: TGTGCCAGCAGCTTTAATCGGGTCTCCTACAATGAGCAGTTCTTC

v_gene: TRBV28
abundance: many
d_gene: .
j_gene: TRBJ1-1
CDR3aa: CASRSTRGARTEAFF
CDR3nt: TGTGCCAGCAGATCAACCCGGGGGGCGCGTACTGAAGCTTTCTTT

v_gene: TRBV30
abundance: once
d_gene: TRBD1
j_gene: TRBJ2-1
CDR3aa: CAWTTGTGGYNEQFF
CDR3nt: TGTGCCTGGACCACCGGGACAGGGGGTTACAATGAGCAGTTCTTC

v_gene: TRBV7-9
abundance: many
d_gene: .
j_gene: TRBJ2-7
CDR3aa: CASSWPGSYEQYF
CDR3nt: TGTGCCAGCAGCTGGCCAGGTTCCTACGAGCAGTACTTC

v_gene: TRBV12-3/TRBV12-4
abundance: .
d_gene: TRBD1
j_gene: TRBJ2-7
CDR3aa: CASSSRQGKLDEQYF
CDR3nt: TGTGCCAGCAGCTCCCGACAGGGCAAACTGGACGAGCAGTACTTC

v_gene: TRBV15
abundance: few
d_gene: TRBD2
j_gene: TRBJ2-1
CDR3aa: CATRWSGSDNEQFF
CDR3nt: TGTGCCACCAGGTGGAGCGGGAGTGACAATGAGCAGTTCTTC

v_gene: TRBV6-2/TRBV6-3
abundance: many
d_gene: .
j_gene: TRBJ2-4
CDR3aa: CASSSGQEGNIQYF
CDR3nt: TGTGCCAGCAGTTCCGGACAGGAGGGGAACATTCAGTACTTC

v_gene: TRBV14
abundance: many
d_gene: .
j_gene: TRBJ2-7
CDR3aa: CASSQEDRYYEQYF
CDR3nt: TGTGCCAGCAGCCAAGAGGACAGATACTACGAGCAGTACTTC

v_gene: TRBV6-4
abundance: .
d_gene: .
j_gene: TRBJ1-6
CDR3aa: CASSESTSGNSPLHF
CDR3nt: TGTGCCAGCAGTGAATCGACCAGTGGCAATTCACCCCTCCACTTT

v_gene: TRBV25-1
abundance: many
d_gene: TRBD1
j_gene: TRBJ2-7
CDR3aa: CASSGWDRGFDEQYF
CDR3nt: TGTGCCAGCAGTGGGTGGGACAGGGGTTTCGACGAGCAGTACTTC

v_gene: TRBV18
abundance: .
d_gene: .
j_gene: TRBJ2-7
CDR3aa: CASSPQSKLYEQYF
CDR3nt: TGTGCCAGCTCACCCCAGTCGAAGCTGTACGAGCAGTACTTC

v_gene: TRBV6-1
abundance: many
d_gene: .
j_gene: TRBJ1-5
CDR3aa: CASSERGQGGNQPQHF
CDR3nt: TGTGCCAGCAGTGAAAGAGGGCAGGGTGGAAATCAGCCCCAGCATTTT

v_gene: TRBV28
abundance: .
d_gene: .
j_gene: TRBJ1-6
CDR3aa: CASSNRVGGWPLHF
CDR3nt: TGTGCCAGCAGTAACAGGGTCGGAGGCTGGCCCCTCCACTTT

v_gene: TRBV7-3
abundance: .
d_gene: .
j_gene: TRBJ1-1
CDR3aa: CASSLEPNTEAFF
CDR3nt: TGCGCCAGCAGCTTAGAGCCGAACACTGAAGCTTTCTTT

v_gene: TRBV2
abundance: many
d_gene: .
j_gene: TRBJ2-2
CDR3aa: CASRSAGELFF
CDR3nt: TGTGCCAGCAGGAGTGCCGGGGAGCTGTTTTTT

v_gene: TRBV29-1
abundance: few
d_gene: TRBD2
j_gene: TRBJ2-5
CDR3aa: CSGGLAGGKTQYF
CDR3nt: TGCAGCGGGGGACTAGCGGGAGGGAAGACCCAGTACTTC

v_gene: TRBV12-3/TRBV12-4
abundance: many
d_gene: .
j_gene: TRBJ2-3
CDR3aa: CASRPTGTDTQYF
CDR3nt: TGTGCCAGCAGACCAACAGGGACAGATACGCAGTATTTT

v_gene: TRBV3-1
abundance: many
d_gene: .
j_gene: TRBJ2-3
CDR3aa: CASSTSHLADTQYF
CDR3nt: TGTGCCAGCAGCACAAGTCATTTGGCAGATACGCAGTATTTT

v_gene: TRBV18
abundance: .
d_gene: .
j_gene: TRBJ1-4
CDR3aa: CASSPTATNEKLFF
CDR3nt: TGTGCCAGCTCACCGACAGCAACTAATGAAAAACTGTTTTTT

v_gene: TRBV11-2
abundance: .
d_gene: TRBD2
j_gene: TRBJ2-7
CDR3aa: CASSLTLLAGGYAYEQYF
CDR3nt: TGTGCCAGCAGCTTAACTCTCCTAGCGGGAGGGTACGCCTACGAGCAGTACTTC

v_gene: TRBV10-3
abundance: many
d_gene: TRBD1
j_gene: TRBJ1-3
CDR3aa: CATRPGTEDSGNTIYF
CDR3nt: TGTGCCACCCGACCCGGGACAGAGGACTCTGGAAACACCATATATTTT

v_gene: TRBV27
abundance: many
d_gene: TRBD2
j_gene: TRBJ2-1
CDR3aa: CASTLSGRGFDEQFF
CDR3nt: TGTGCCAGCACCCTTAGCGGGAGGGGCTTCGATGAGCAGTTCTTC

v_gene: TRBV12-3/TRBV12-4
abundance: few
d_gene: .
j_gene: TRBJ1-2
CDR3aa: CASTAVGNYGYTF
CDR3nt: TGTGCCAGCACGGCGGTCGGTAACTATGGCTACACCTTC

v_gene: TRBV7-9
abundance: many
d_gene: TRBD1
j_gene: TRBJ1-2
CDR3aa: CASSSRDRSRGYTF
CDR3nt: TGTGCCAGCAGCTCCCGGGACAGGTCTCGGGGCTACACCTTC

v_gene: TRBV5-8
abundance: many
d_gene: .
j_gene: TRBJ2-2
CDR3aa: CASSLVGGRGGELFF
CDR3nt: TGTGCCAGCAGCTTGGTTGGAGGGCGCGGCGGGGAGCTGTTTTTT

v_gene: TRBV27
abundance: many
d_gene: TRBD2
j_gene: TRBJ2-1
CDR3aa: CASRGLAGTYNEQFF
CDR3nt: TGTGCCAGCAGGGGACTAGCGGGAACCTACAATGAGCAGTTCTTC

v_gene: TRBV27
abundance: many
d_gene: .
j_gene: TRBJ1-2
CDR3aa: CASSFLGTNYGYTF
CDR3nt: TGTGCCAGCAGTTTTCTGGGTACTAACTATGGCTACACCTTC

v_gene: TRBV19
abundance: .
d_gene: .
j_gene: TRBJ1-2
CDR3aa: CASSILTGYGYTF
CDR3nt: TGTGCCAGTAGTATCTTGACAGGCTATGGCTACACCTTC

v_gene: TRBV20-1
abundance: .
d_gene: TRBD2
j_gene: TRBJ2-1
CDR3aa: CSARGAGTSGRPSYNEQFF
CDR3nt: TGCAGTGCTAGAGGCGCCGGGACTAGCGGGAGGCCGTCCTACAATGAGCAGTTCTTC

v_gene: TRBV11-1
abundance: many
d_gene: .
j_gene: TRBJ2-1
CDR3aa: CASSLLGLPEQFF
CDR3nt: TGTGCCAGCAGCTTACTCGGCCTACCTGAGCAGTTCTTC

v_gene: TRBV29-1
abundance: many
d_gene: .
j_gene: TRBJ2-2
CDR3aa: CSARIGSNTGELFF
CDR3nt: TGCAGCGCCCGGATCGGGAGTAACACCGGGGAGCTGTTTTTT

v_gene: TRBV6-5
abundance: many
d_gene: .
j_gene: TRBJ2-5
CDR3aa: CASSYTEDVIETQYF
CDR3nt: TGTGCCAGCAGTTACACCGAGGACGTGATAGAGACCCAGTACTTC

v_gene: TRBV6-1
abundance: .
d_gene: .
j_gene: TRBJ1-2
CDR3aa: CASSAYYRDGYTF
CDR3nt: TGTGCCAGCAGTGCGTACTACAGGGATGGCTACACCTTC